Below, one T cell receptor beta chain is given with its context. The antigen is unknown. One end of the junction varies from germline; a read error may be responsible. This entry comes from a study of CD8 T cells in ankylosing spondylitis. Whole-study results and caveats: For ankylosing spondylitis blood, a TCR beta motif of several highly homologous variants appeared characteristic. In ankylosing spondylitis patients, matched synovial fluid reportedly showed significant enrichment of disease-linked clones. Earlier literature documents some of the motif variants in reactive arthritis synovial fluid and blood.

The V gene's germline CDR1 is DFQATT and CDR2 SNEGSKA (reference sequence). The CDR3 contains 15 residues. Scientists made TCR beta libraries using quantitative 5'-RACE with molecular barcodes. TCRdb ran MiXCR on the 5' RACE reads and lists one entry per CDR3 protein. The repertoire consists of fewer than 650,000 distinct CDR3 sequences, with 10% to 15% occurring once and the leading ten covering approximately 6.3%. Source material: blood, either unsorted or a sorted T cell fraction (not recorded which). The origin of this receptor is a male donor with ankylosing spondylitis. The rearrangement links TRBV20-1 to TRBJ1-2; 9 bases line up with TRBD1. The CDR3, as DNA: TGCAGTTCTAGAACTCCGGGACAGGGATCCTATGGCTACACCTTC. Amino acid sequence: CSSRTPGQGSYGYTF.